This T cell receptor beta chain came from a study of cytomegalovirus exposure and HLA in healthy donors. PCR amplification relied on 60 Vbeta primers (plus 13 Jbeta primers). Sequenced by immunoSEQ multiplex PCR; TCRdb stores in-frame clones only, minus some. The table includes approximately 200,000 clones, roughly 72% detected once. The CDR3 spans 11 residues. From germline, CDR1 is MDHEN and CDR2 SYDVKM. V was shortened by 4 bases and J by 8 bases, with 8 bases between the two germline ends. The genes are TRBV28 and TRBJ1-2; D uncertain. The sample taken for sequencing was PBMCs. The sequence derives from a man aged 25 to 40 in good health and CMV-seronegative. Here the CDR3 DNA reads TGTGCCAGCAGTTCTCCTGGCGGCTACACCTTC. Its protein product is CASSSPGGYTF.